The TCR beta chain described here comes from a study of blood T cell repertoires in COVID-19. Those enrolled, adults aged 18 to 89 years, came from fewer than 25 US areas. Two consecutive negative NP/OP PCR tests, clearance, or resolved symptoms defined Cohort 3 recovery. Per the authors' pipeline: Estimation of nucleated cell counts was performed using reference gene primer amplification. The protocol was immunoSEQ multiplex PCR, while the TCRdb copy is restricted to in-frame clones and leaves out a portion. V, J and clone size derive from that table, while D and trimming were established from the DNA sequence. The sample carries hundreds of thousands of clones, 90% recorded once. The CDR3 extends over 16 amino acids. Germline CDR1 reads LNHDA; CDR2 reads SQIVND (reference sequence). Trimming removed 7 bases at V and 8 bases at J, with 23 bases between.

The material sequenced was PBMCs or T cells enriched from blood (not recorded which). The rearrangement joins TRBV19 to TRBJ1-4, with D tentatively TRBD1 (6 bases). The receptor was isolated from a man in his 60s who had recovered from COVID-19. The CDR3 sequence is CASTPESRGPSEKLFF. For the CDR3, the DNA is TGTGCCAGTACACCCGAAAGCAGGGGACCGAGCGAAAAACTGTTTTTT.